The 31 T cell receptor beta chains below were found in one sample sequenced in a study of cytomegalovirus exposure and HLA in healthy donors (dated by TCRdb to about 2017). The protocol used for the library was the immunoSEQ multiplex PCR assay. For the multiplex PCR, a mixture combining 60 forward primers for TCR Vbeta segments and 13 reverse primers for TCR Jbeta segments was used. TCRdb re-hosts the immuneACCESS table, in-frame sequences only. Its copies lack some clones; in the studies checked, an unresolved V gene accounts for under half of them, and the cause for the rest is not known. For this sample there are roughly 180,000 clones; roughly 79% appear just once. Over 12% of the sample is held by the ten biggest clonotypes. Sequenced input: PBMCs. The origin of the receptors is a man aged 45-65 years in good health and CMV-seropositive.

The rearrangement joins TRBV5-1 to TRBJ1-3; perhaps TRBD1 as D (5 bases). The V end lost 4 bases, the J end lost 3 bases, and 14 bases lay between the germline ends. Germline lookup yields CDR1 SGHRS and CDR2 YFSETQ. The CDR3 contains 15 residues. DNA for the CDR3: TGCGCCAGCAGCCCTGGACAATATATTGGAAACACCATATATTTT. Protein: CASSPGQYIGNTIYF.

The rearrangement links TRBV13 to TRBJ2-1, with D uncertain. Deletions cut 0 bases from V and 4 bases from J, with 13 bases between. This CDR3 is 16 amino acids long. In germline, CDR1 is PRHDT, CDR2 FYEKMQ (reference sequence). CDR3 residues: CASSLGGGPIYNEQFF. The CDR3 region has the DNA TGTGCCAGCAGCTTAGGCGGCGGTCCAATTTACAATGAGCAGTTCTTC.

The genes are TRBV4-2 and TRBJ1-2; 8 bases match TRBD1. V lost 1 base and J lost 5; bases outside the gene matches: 9. CDR3 size: 16 residues. Germline lookup yields CDR1 LGHNA and CDR2 YNFKEQ. As DNA, the CDR3 is TGTGCCAGCAGCCAAGTTTTAGGAGACAGGGGTTATGGCTACACCTTC. It specifies CASSQVLGDRGYGYTF.

The chain carries TRBV18 and TRBJ1-2; 9 nucleotides match TRBD1. This CDR3 comprises 15 residues. Germline CDR1 and CDR2: KGHSH and LQKENI. J was trimmed by 7 bases and V by 0 bases; bases with no gene match: 6. Here the CDR3 reads CASSPPGQGDFGYTF. CDR3 in DNA: TGTGCCAGCTCACCACCGGGACAGGGAGATTTTGGCTACACCTTC. Complete variable domain (other parts from reference TRBV18 and TRBJ1-2): NAGVMQNPRHLVRRRGQEARLRCSPMKGHSHVYWYRQLPEEGLKFMVYLQKENIIDESGMPKERFSAEFPKEGPSILRIQQVVRGDSAAYFCASSPPGQGDFGYTFGSGTRLTVV.

This clone was detected a few times. The chain combines TRBV28 with TRBJ1-5, with 9 bases matching TRBD1. Per the germline V gene, CDR1 is MDHEN and CDR2 is SYDVKM. This CDR3 contains 17 residues. With V trimmed by 3 bases and J by 3 bases, 9 bases remained unmatched. This CDR3 is CASSFYGQGQINQPQHF. The CDR3 DNA reads TGTGCCAGCAGTTTTTACGGACAGGGGCAGATCAATCAGCCCCAGCATTTT.

The chain has TRBV6-5 and TRBJ1-6, with D maybe TRBD1 (5 bases). Trimming cost V 0 bases and J 5 bases, with 11 bases left between them. The CDR3 extends over 16 amino acids. Germline loops: CDR1 MNHEY, CDR2 SVGAGI. CDR3 sequence: CASSYSRRGNNSPLHF. DNA for the CDR3: TGTGCCAGCAGTTACTCACGGAGGGGTAATAATTCACCCCTCCACTTT.

J is TRBJ1-2 and V is TRBV28; maybe TRBD1 (5 bases). V was shortened by 10 bases and J by 4 bases, with 19 bases between the two germline ends. Germline CDR1 MDHEN, CDR2 SYDVKM. CDR3 length equals 14 residues. CDR3 region: CATGFAGEGYGYTF. Written as DNA, the CDR3 is TGTGCCACAGGGTTTGCGGGGGAGGGCTATGGCTACACCTTC.

V gene TRBV28 combines with J gene TRBJ2-1; 7 nucleotides agree with TRBD2. CDR1 is MDHEN, CDR2 SYDVKM, per germline. The CDR3 is 15 amino acids. The J segment lost 7 bases and the V segment lost 8 bases, leaving 14 bases of the junction unmatched. In nucleotides, the CDR3 is TGTGCCAGCCTTCCCTTTCGGGGGGACCGAAATGAGCAGTTCTTC. Its translation: CASLPFRGDRNEQFF.

The chain links TRBV16 to TRBJ1-5; the D is unclear. CDR1 and CDR2 from the germline V gene are KGHSY and FQNENV. This CDR3 has 14 amino acids. Trimming stripped 8 bases from V and 8 bases from J, with 19 bases between. The CDR3 region is CASSYNLRGEPQHF. Written as DNA, the CDR3 is TGTGCCAGCTCCTATAACTTAAGAGGTGAGCCCCAGCATTTT.

V is TRBV9 and J is TRBJ2-3; D is unresolved. This CDR3 has 16 residues. Trimming took 0 bases from V and 0 from J, leaving 11 bases between them. CDR1 is SGDLS, CDR2 YYNGEE, per germline. The CDR3 sequence is CASSVDRATSTDTQYF. The DNA of the CDR3 is TGTGCCAGCAGCGTAGACCGAGCAACTAGCACAGATACGCAGTATTTT.

This chain joins TRBV18 and TRBJ2-5, with TRBD1 as a possible D gene (7 bases). V was clipped by 4 bases and J by 4 bases, with 16 bases between them. CDR1 KGHSH and CDR2 LQKENI come from the germline V gene. The CDR3 is made up of 15 amino acids. This CDR3 is CASSQSRGERETQYF. CDR3 coding DNA: TGTGCCAGCTCACAAAGCAGGGGGGAAAGAGAGACCCAGTACTTC.

The gene calls are TRBV4-1 and TRBJ1-1; D gene uncertain. The V gene's germline CDR1 is MGHRA and CDR2 YSYEKL. This CDR3 region has 13 residues. Trimming took off 1 base at V and 6 bases at J, with 9 bases between the two ends. The CDR3 sequence: CASSQGSPAEAFF. CDR3 sequence (DNA): TGCGCCAGCAGCCAAGGGAGCCCCGCTGAAGCTTTCTTT.

With respect to this clone: At one of its ends the junction is not consistent with the germline gene, which may arise from a read error. The chain recombines TRBV5-1 with TRBJ2-3; 10 bases map to TRBD1. The CDR3 loop spans 15 amino acids. In germline, CDR1 is SGHRS, CDR2 YFSETQ. The CDR3 nucleotides are TGCGCCAGCAGATTGGGACAGGGGCGCACAGATACGCAGTATTTT. This sequence encodes CASRLGQGRTDTQYF.

The rearrangement uses TRBV6-1 and TRBJ1-1; 7 bases are a match to TRBD1. Per the germline V gene, CDR1 is MNHNS and CDR2 is SASEGT. The CDR3 consists of 15 residues. With 6 bases clipped from V and 4 bases from J, the junction kept 11 bases outside the gene matches. The CDR3 DNA reads TGTGCCAGCAGCCGCGGAGGGGGCCCAAGCACTGAAGCTTTCTTT. Translation gives CASSRGGGPSTEAFF.

The chain is built from TRBV5-1 and TRBJ1-2, with D hard to call. V was shortened by 0 bases and J by 3 bases, with 15 bases between the two germline ends. The germline gives CDR1 SGHRS, CDR2 YFSETQ. The CDR3 loop spans 16 amino acids. The CDR3: CASSLAARGGDYGYTF. The DNA of the CDR3 is TGCGCCAGCAGCTTGGCAGCTCGGGGAGGCGACTATGGCTACACCTTC.

This chain uses TRBV5-6 with TRBJ2-5; possible D gene TRBD1, 5 bases. CDR1 and CDR2 from the germline V gene are SGHDT and YYEEEE. The V gene lost 4 bases and the J gene lost 2 bases, with 9 bases spanning the gap. The CDR3 spans 13 residues. The CDR3 DNA reads TGTGCCAGCAGCACTACAGGACAAGAGACCCAGTACTTC. Translation gives CASSTTGQETQYF.

The chain has TRBV15 and TRBJ1-6; TRBD1 is a possible D gene (6 bases). V was trimmed by 1 base and J by 3 bases, leaving 10 bases between them. CDR1 LNHNV and CDR2 YYDKDF come from the germline V gene (reference sequence). CDR3 size: 16 residues. CDR3 in DNA: TGTGCCACCAGCAGAGGACGGGACATCTATAATTCACCCCTCCACTTT. It encodes CATSRGRDIYNSPLHF.

The V gene is TRBV21-1, the J gene TRBJ2-7; the D segment call TRBD2 is taken from the table without a DNA check. TRBV21-1 is classified as a pseudogene. CDR3 length: 19 residues. CDR3 loop: CASSPGRGTRADSSYEQYV. The CDR3 DNA follows: TGTGCCAGCAGCCCTGGGCGGGGAACAAGGGCGGATAGCTCCTACGAGCAGTACGTC.

This clone was observed a single time. The chain carries TRBV5-1 and TRBJ1-6; the D is unclear. Germline CDR1 reads SGHRS; CDR2 reads YFSETQ. The germline V and J ends were trimmed by 6 bases and 9 bases, with 25 bases remaining between them. This CDR3 region has 17 residues. CDR3 amino acids: CASTDDIYNIQSSPLHF. Here the CDR3 DNA reads TGCGCCAGCACCGATGACATATATAATATACAGAGTTCACCCCTCCACTTT.

CDR3 nucleotides: TGCGCCAGCAGCTCGACAGGTACCCCCGGGGAGCTGTTTTTT. This sequence encodes CASSSTGTPGELFF. The J gene is TRBJ2-2, the V gene TRBV5-1; possible D gene TRBD1, 6 bases. The CDR3 runs to 14 residues. The V and J ends lost 3 bases and 6 bases respectively, with 12 bases between them. Germline V lookup: CDR1 SGHRS, CDR2 YFSETQ.

The chain carries TRBV28 and TRBJ2-7; the match to TRBD1 covers 7 bases. The CDR3 totals 12 residues. CDR1 is MDHEN, CDR2 SYDVKM, per germline. V shed 5 bases and J 3 bases; nucleotides not matched to a gene: 1. The CDR3 DNA sequence: TGTGCCAGCAGTGGGGACAGCTACGAGCAGTACTTC. It encodes CASSGDSYEQYF. The variable domain in full, with the rest retrieved from reference TRBV28 and TRBJ2-7, is DVKVTQSSRYLVKRTGEKVFLECVQDMDHENMFWYRQDPGLGLRLIYFSYDVKMKEKGDIPEGYSVSREKKERFSLILESASTNQTSMYLCASSGDSYEQYFGPGTRLTVT.

The rearrangement links TRBV7-6 to TRBJ2-3; 12 bases agree with TRBD2. The CDR3 has 15 residues. V was clipped by 4 bases and J by 2 bases; unmatched bases: 1. CDR1 is SGHVS and CDR2 is FNYEAQ in the germline V gene. CDR3 DNA: TGTGCCAGCAGCTGGACTAGCGGGGACACAGATACGCAGTATTTT. It translates to CASSWTSGDTDTQYF.

This sequence joins TRBV28 and TRBJ2-4, with D perhaps matching TRBD1 (5 bases). Trimming removed 8 bases at V and 0 bases at J, with 14 bases between. Germline CDR1 MDHEN, CDR2 SYDVKM. The CDR3 has 15 amino acids. The CDR3 DNA reads TGTGCCAGCGGAGTACAGGTGCCAGCCAAAAACATTCAGTACTTC. Translated: CASGVQVPAKNIQYF.

The chain couples TRBV7-2 to TRBJ2-5, with 7 bases matching TRBD1. The germline gives CDR1 SGHTA, CDR2 FQGNSA. CDR3 length: 14 amino acids. The J segment lost 5 bases and the V segment lost 0 bases, leaving 3 bases of the junction unmatched. CDR3 protein: CASSLAGRGETQYF. CDR3 sequence (DNA): TGTGCCAGCAGCTTAGCGGGCAGGGGGGAGACCCAGTACTTC.

CDR3 loop: CATRTGGGNEQFF. In nucleotides, the CDR3 is TGTGCCACCAGAACGGGGGGAGGGAATGAGCAGTTCTTC. V usage is TRBV10-3 and J usage is TRBJ2-1; 7 bases are shared with TRBD2. The CDR3 contains 13 residues. CDR1 and CDR2 (germline): ENHRY, SYGVKD. V shed 10 bases and J 7 bases; nucleotides not matched to a gene: 10.

This clone was seen only once. The CDR3 region has the DNA TGTGCCAGCAGCTTAGATACAGTGACCCAGTACTTC. Protein product: CASSLDTVTQYF. This rearrangement joins TRBV11-2 to TRBJ2-5; no clear D gene. Trimming cost V 0 bases and J 7 bases, with 6 bases left between them. Per germline, CDR1 SGHAT and CDR2 FQNNGV. The CDR3 sequence is 12 residues long.

The genes are TRBV7-7 and TRBJ2-5; TRBD1 matches 10 bases. The CDR3 consists of 15 residues. Per germline, CDR1 SSHAT and CDR2 FNYEAQ (reference sequence). Trimming took 5 bases from V and 4 from J; bases not matched to a gene: 7. Here the CDR3 reads CASSQDGQGGETQYF. CDR3 sequence (DNA): TGTGCCAGCAGCCAGGACGGACAGGGGGGAGAGACCCAGTACTTC.

The gene calls are TRBV27 and TRBJ1-6, with a possible D match to TRBD1 (6 bases). V dropped 5 bases and J dropped 8 bases, with 16 bases sitting between them. CDR3 length: 15 residues. CDR1 is MNHEY, CDR2 SMNVEV, per germline (reference sequence). The CDR3 loop is CASSLSGQWDSPLHF. As DNA, the CDR3 is TGTGCCAGCAGTCTCTCCGGACAGTGGGATTCACCCCTCCACTTT.

The chain joins TRBV5-1 to TRBJ1-1; 9 bases are shared with TRBD1. Trimming removed 4 bases from V and 5 bases from J; junction bases left unmatched: 9. The CDR3 runs 15 residues. Germline CDR1 reads SGHRS; CDR2 reads YFSETQ. Here the CDR3 reads CASSTVYRGRTEAFF. The CDR3, as DNA: TGCGCCAGCAGCACGGTCTACAGGGGGCGGACTGAAGCTTTCTTT.

This clone was found a few times. This chain connects TRBV27 to TRBJ1-5, with 7 positions matching TRBD1. Germline CDR1 and CDR2: MNHEY and SMNVEV (reference sequence). The CDR3 runs 15 residues. V gave up 8 bases and J gave up 5 bases; unmatched junction bases: 12. The CDR3 here is CASGPRGQIYQPQHF. The CDR3 DNA follows: TGTGCCAGCGGACCCCGGGGACAGATATATCAGCCCCAGCATTTT.

The rearrangement links TRBV6-4 to TRBJ1-5; 9 positions agree with TRBD1. Unmatched junction bases numbered 17, after V lost 6 bases and J lost 5 bases. This CDR3 is built from 18 residues. The V gene's germline CDR1 is MRHNA and CDR2 SNTAGT. DNA for the CDR3: TGTGCCAGCAGGAGGCGGGGACAGGGATCTGTCGGCGATCAGCCCCAGCATTTT. Amino acid sequence: CASRRRGQGSVGDQPQHF.